The next 18 T cell receptor beta chains were all read from a single sample in a study of blood T cell repertoires in COVID-19. Profiling relied on immunoSEQ multiplex PCR, and the TCRdb table lists in-frame clones only, not all of them. The table shows some 130,000 clones, with approximately 80% occurring only once. Sequenced: peripheral blood. These receptors originate from a man aged 65-85 years with acute or convalescent COVID-19.

This clone was found a few times. The V call is TRBV5-1, the J call TRBJ1-5, with D possibly matching TRBD1 (5 bases). V was trimmed by 0 bases and J by 3 bases, leaving 10 bases between them. The germline gives CDR1 SGHRS, CDR2 YFSETQ. The CDR3 has 15 residues. CDR3 sequence: CASSLDAGINQPQHF. Here the CDR3 DNA reads TGCGCCAGCAGCTTGGACGCAGGGATCAATCAGCCCCAGCATTTT.

J is TRBJ1-1 and V is TRBV27; D gene uncertain. This CDR3 spans 14 amino acids. Germline V gene lookup returns CDR1 MNHEY and CDR2 SMNVEV (reference sequence). V gave up 2 bases and J gave up 0 bases, with 7 bases separating them. CDR3 sequence (DNA): TGTGCCAGCAGTTTAACGTCGGTGAACACTGAAGCTTTCTTT. Amino acids: CASSLTSVNTEAFF.

The chain uses TRBV7-9 and TRBJ1-2; D gene uncertain. CDR3 length equals 16 residues. With 4 bases removed from V and 1 base from J, the gap between germline ends came to 16 bases. CDR1 is SEHNR, CDR2 FQNEAQ, per germline (reference sequence). The CDR3 DNA is TGTGCCAGCAGCTGGACCGGGAGTACCCTTAACTATGGCTACACCTTC. Translation: CASSWTGSTLNYGYTF.

Here the CDR3 reads CASSYSTRGPYGYTF. In DNA form, the CDR3 reads TGTGCCAGCAGTTACTCGACCAGGGGGCCCTATGGCTACACCTTC. This chain links TRBV6-5 with TRBJ1-2; 8 bases agree with TRBD1. The CDR3 is 15 amino acids. V shed 0 bases, J shed 4 bases, and the junction held 4 bases outside the gene matches. Per the germline V gene, CDR1 is MNHEY and CDR2 is SVGAGI.

The rearrangement links TRBV7-6 to TRBJ2-1, with TRBD2 identical over 12 bases. V lost 5 bases to trimming and J lost 5 bases; unmatched junction nucleotides: 4. Germline V CDR1 and CDR2: SGHVS, FNYEAQ. The CDR3 runs to 15 residues. The CDR3 loop reads CASSKTSGGHNEQFF. The CDR3 nucleotides are TGTGCCAGCAGCAAGACTAGCGGGGGTCACAATGAGCAGTTCTTC.

The rearrangement links TRBV28 to TRBJ1-4; 7 positions agree with TRBD1. The CDR3 loop spans 18 amino acids. Looked up from germline, CDR1 is MDHEN and CDR2 is SYDVKM. Trimming removed 5 bases from V and 0 bases from J; junction bases left unmatched: 12. CDR3 residues: CASSPNPGTAATNEKLFF. The CDR3 region has the DNA TGTGCCAGCAGTCCAAACCCCGGGACAGCAGCAACTAATGAAAAACTGTTTTTT.

The chain uses TRBV11-2 and TRBJ2-3; 7 nucleotides agree with TRBD2. Germline-derived CDR1 and CDR2 are SGHAT and FQNNGV. This CDR3 comprises 15 residues. V shed 5 bases, J shed 5 bases, and the junction held 10 bases outside the gene matches. CDR3 loop: CASSRLEAGEDTQYF. CDR3 nucleotide sequence: TGTGCCAGCAGCCGACTAGAGGCGGGGGAAGATACGCAGTATTTT.

The chain is built from TRBV28 and TRBJ1-5, with TRBD1 identical over 10 bases. CDR3 length: 17 amino acids. Trimming cost V 1 base and J 1 base; bases outside gene matches: 4. Germline V gene sequence: CDR1 MDHEN, CDR2 SYDVKM. Here the CDR3 reads CASSLLTGGRSNQPQHF. In nucleotides, the CDR3 is TGTGCCAGCAGTTTATTGACAGGGGGCCGCAGCAATCAGCCCCAGCATTTT. The variable domain in full, completed from reference TRBV28 and TRBJ1-5, reads DVKVTQSSRYLVKRTGEKVFLECVQDMDHENMFWYRQDPGLGLRLIYFSYDVKMKEKGDIPEGYSVSREKKERFSLILESASTNQTSMYLCASSLLTGGRSNQPQHFGDGTRLSIL.

The gene calls are TRBV5-1 and TRBJ1-1; D gene ambiguous. Trimming stripped 6 bases from V and 3 bases from J, with 18 bases between. The germline gives CDR1 SGHRS, CDR2 YFSETQ. The length of the CDR3 is 15 residues. This chain's CDR3 is CASMRWPGSDTEAFF. In DNA, the CDR3 is TGCGCCAGCATGCGATGGCCGGGAAGCGACACTGAAGCTTTCTTT.

The chain is built from TRBV6-1 and TRBJ2-3, with no clear D. V lost 0 bases, J lost 7 bases, and 14 bases lay in between. Germline V lookup: CDR1 MNHNS, CDR2 SASEGT. This CDR3 is built from 15 residues. The CDR3 nucleotides are TGTGCCAGCAGTGAAGCGAGTATCGTAAAGAATACGCAGTATTTT. It specifies CASSEASIVKNTQYF.

This clone was seen just once. CDR3 sequence reads: CASSRSEGLGRNTIYF. CDR3 in DNA: TGTGCCAGCTCACGATCTGAGGGATTAGGGAGAAACACCATATATTTT. The chain carries TRBV18 and TRBJ1-3; no reliable D call. V lost 4 bases, J lost 5 bases, and 18 bases lay in between. The length of the CDR3 is 16 residues. Germline assignment: CDR1 KGHSH and CDR2 LQKENI.

This rearrangement joins TRBV5-6 to TRBJ1-2; 8 bases are a match to TRBD1. V shed 1 base and J 7 bases; nucleotides not matched to a gene: 6. In germline, CDR1 is SGHDT, CDR2 YYEEEE. The CDR3 runs to 14 residues. The CDR3 DNA reads as TGTGCCAGCAGCTTGCGTCAGGGGGCATCTGGCTACACCTTC. It is translated as CASSLRQGASGYTF.

The V gene is TRBV10-3, the J gene TRBJ1-5, with D uncertain. With 7 bases removed from V and 6 bases from J, the gap between germline ends came to 34 bases. The CDR3 covers 20 residues. Germline CDR1 and CDR2: ENHRY and SYGVKD. The CDR3 spells CAITRDRYGGRGRMRQPQHF. In DNA, the CDR3 is TGTGCCATCACCCGGGATCGCTACGGAGGCAGAGGACGGATGCGTCAGCCCCAGCATTTT.

The chain couples TRBV6-2 or TRBV6-3 to TRBJ1-4; a weak D match, TRBD1 (5 bases). V lost 6 bases, J lost 2 bases, and 13 bases lay in between. CDR1 and CDR2 (germline): MNHEY, SVGEGT. CDR3 length: 15 residues. CDR3 loop: CASSPKRGTNEKLFF. CDR3 in DNA: TGTGCCAGCAGCCCCAAACGGGGGACTAATGAAAAACTGTTTTTT.

This chain uses TRBV10-3 with TRBJ2-7; TRBD1 matches at 8 bases. The CDR3 consists of 17 residues. Germline lookup yields CDR1 ENHRY and CDR2 SYGVKD. The V and J ends lost 0 bases and 0 bases, in that order; junction bases with no gene match: 7. In DNA form, the CDR3 reads TGTGCCATCAGTGAGTCGTTTTACAGGGGGAGCTCCTACGAGCAGTACTTC. This encodes CAISESFYRGSSYEQYF.

This chain uses TRBV18 with TRBJ2-2; D may be TRBD2 (6 bases). Germline assignment: CDR1 KGHSH and CDR2 LQKENI. The germline V and J ends were trimmed by 2 bases and 4 bases, with 11 bases remaining between them. The CDR3 is 15 amino acids. The CDR3 sequence: CASSPNAGFTGELFF. CDR3 coding DNA: TGTGCCAGCTCACCAAATGCGGGGTTCACCGGGGAGCTGTTTTTT.

This sequence joins TRBV28 and TRBJ1-5; tentatively, D is TRBD1 (5 bases). Looked up from germline, CDR1 is MDHEN and CDR2 is SYDVKM. Trimming shortened V by 4 bases and J by 4 bases, and 14 bases separated the two germline ends. This CDR3 spans 15 amino acids. In nucleotides, the CDR3 is TGTGCCAGCAGTTCCTACCAGGGTAAAAATCAGCCCCAGCATTTT. Translated: CASSSYQGKNQPQHF.

This clone came up a few times. V and J are TRBV5-1 and TRBJ1-1; possible D gene TRBD1, 6 bases. The CDR3 covers 16 residues. Germline assignment: CDR1 SGHRS and CDR2 YFSETQ. The V end lost 0 bases, the J end lost 0 bases, and 12 bases lay between the germline ends. CDR3 amino acids: CASSLALTGMNTEAFF. The CDR3 coding sequence is TGCGCCAGCAGCTTGGCCCTGACAGGAATGAACACTGAAGCTTTCTTT.